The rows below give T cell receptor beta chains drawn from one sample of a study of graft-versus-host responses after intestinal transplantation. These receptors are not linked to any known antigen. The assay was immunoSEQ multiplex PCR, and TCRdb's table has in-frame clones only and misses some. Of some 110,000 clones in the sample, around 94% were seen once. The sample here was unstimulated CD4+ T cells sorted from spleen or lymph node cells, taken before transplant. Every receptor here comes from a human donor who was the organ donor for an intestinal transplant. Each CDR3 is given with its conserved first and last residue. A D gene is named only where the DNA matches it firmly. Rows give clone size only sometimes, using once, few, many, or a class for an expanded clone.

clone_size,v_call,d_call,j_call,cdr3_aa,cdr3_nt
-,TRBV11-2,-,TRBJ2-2,CASSFVATRTGELFF,TGTGCCAGCAGCTTCGTCGCGACCAGGACCGGGGAGCTGTTTTTT
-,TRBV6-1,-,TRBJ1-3,CASSSRIGHGNTIYF,TGTGCCAGCAGTTCAAGGATAGGCCACGGAAACACCATATATTTT
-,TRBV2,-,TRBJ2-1,CASSPLAGKWYNEQFF,TGTGCCAGCAGTCCATTGGCGGGAAAATGGTACAATGAGCAGTTCTTC
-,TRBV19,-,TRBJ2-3,CASSTVSPEHADTQYF,TGTGCCAGTAGTACGGTTAGCCCCGAGCACGCAGATACGCAGTATTTT
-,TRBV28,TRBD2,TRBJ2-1,CASSDSGRVYNEQFF,TGTGCCAGCAGCGATAGCGGGAGGGTTTACAATGAGCAGTTCTTC
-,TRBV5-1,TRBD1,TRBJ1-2,CASSRDSNYGYTF,TGCGCCAGCAGCCGGGACAGTAACTATGGCTACACCTTC
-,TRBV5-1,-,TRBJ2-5,CASRGGETQYF,TGCGCCAGCAGGGGAGGAGAGACCCAGTACTTC
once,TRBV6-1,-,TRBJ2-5,CASSVYGLDQETQYF,TGTGCCAGCAGTGTCTACGGACTGGACCAAGAGACCCAGTACTTC
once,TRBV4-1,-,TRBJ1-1,CASSQGLERGTEAFF,TGCGCCAGCAGCCAAGGGTTAGAGCGGGGCACTGAAGCTTTCTTT
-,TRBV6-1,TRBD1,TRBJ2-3,CASSVRDRGLDTQYF,TGTGCCAGCAGTGTCCGGGACAGGGGCCTAGATACGCAGTATTTT
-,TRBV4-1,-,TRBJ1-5,CASSPIWGGNQPQHF,TGCGCCAGCAGCCCCATTTGGGGAGGTAATCAGCCCCAGCATTTT
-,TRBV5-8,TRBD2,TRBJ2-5,CASSLQRGEVQETQYF,TGTGCCAGCAGCTTGCAGCGGGGGGAGGTCCAAGAGACCCAGTACTTC
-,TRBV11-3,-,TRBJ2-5,CASSLVAGSQETQYF,TGTGCCAGCAGCTTAGTGGCCGGTTCGCAAGAGACCCAGTACTTC
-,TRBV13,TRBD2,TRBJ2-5,CASSLGARGGETQYF,TGTGCCAGCAGCTTAGGAGCCCGGGGGGGAGAGACCCAGTACTTC